Here is one T cell receptor (beta chain) with its context. The antigen remains undetermined. Roughly 11-patient cohort: roughly 11 active juvenile idiopathic arthritis patients, 3 polyarticular, 8 oligoarticular. The source of the sample is a study of synovial regulatory T cells in juvenile arthritis. Study observations and caveats: Inflammation-associated Treg cells in blood had less TCR diversity than the remaining blood Treg cells.

The repertoire was sequenced with immunoSEQ multiplex PCR; TCRdb's copy has only in-frame clones and lacks some. The table for this sample gives roughly 6,400 clones. CDR1 and CDR2 from the germline V gene are LNHDA and SQIVND (reference sequence). The CDR3 is made up of 13 amino acids. There is no recorded DNA. The clonotype was recovered from a donor aged 2-35 years with juvenile idiopathic arthritis. The sample consisted of Treg cells from blood. Described subset: remaining (HLA-DR-negative) circulating blood Treg cells. V is TRBV19 and J is TRBJ1-1; with no DNA, the TCRdb D assignment of TRBD1 cannot be verified. CDR3 residues: CASSPLDSLGAFF.